At least ten counts were recorded for the clone carrying this T cell receptor (beta chain). CDR3 length equals 15 residues. V was pared by 1 base and J by 7 bases, with 9 bases of the junction left unmatched. The V gene's germline CDR1 is KGHSH and CDR2 LQKENI. TCRdb reprocessed the RT-PCR reads with MiXCR, giving one entry per CDR3 protein. The sample yields about 680,000 distinct CDR3 sequences, 14% seen once. Sequenced material: memory CD4+ T cells from blood. The chain has TRBV18 and TRBJ2-7; 8 bases fit TRBD1. This receptor was taken from a female donor in good health, serving as a healthy control. The chain's CDR3 is CASSPLADRGREQYF. Written as DNA, the CDR3 is TGTGCCAGCTCACCACTGGCCGACAGGGGAAGGGAGCAGTACTTC.